Below, 21 T cell receptor beta chains from the same sample are listed, as sequenced in a study of cytomegalovirus exposure and HLA in healthy donors. PCR was performed using 60 Vbeta and 13 Jbeta primers. Data came from immunoSEQ multiplex PCR; TCRdb stores just in-frame clones and leaves some out. The sample lists roughly 150,000 clones, 82% seen once, with under 7.5% in the top ten. Sequences were obtained from PBMCs. The receptors here all came from a woman aged 50 to 60 in good health and CMV-seropositive.

This chain connects TRBV9 to TRBJ2-2; D is possibly TRBD1 (6 bases). From germline, CDR1 is SGDLS and CDR2 YYNGEE. V was shortened by 4 bases and J by 0 bases, with 13 bases between the two germline ends. The CDR3 covers 16 residues. CDR3 region: CASSTDRKTNTGELFF. CDR3 DNA sequence: TGTGCCAGCAGCACGGACAGAAAAACGAACACCGGGGAGCTGTTTTTT. Looking up the rest from reference TRBV9 and TRBJ2-2 gives the full variable domain: DSGVTQTPKHLITATGQRVTLRCSPRSGDLSVYWYQQSLDQGLQFLIQYYNGEERAKGNILERFSAQQFPDLHSELNLSSLELGDSALYFCASSTDRKTNTGELFFGEGSRLTVL.

J is TRBJ2-7 and V is TRBV29-1, with 9 bases that match TRBD2. The CDR3 spans 14 residues. V shed 4 bases and J 6 bases; nucleotides not matched to a gene: 10. Looked up from germline, CDR1 is SQVTM and CDR2 is ANQGSEA. CDR3 nucleotide sequence: TGCAGCGTTGCGAAAGCGGGGGGAGGCTCCGAGCAGTACTTC. It translates to CSVAKAGGGSEQYF.

The CDR3 sequence is CAISASEGTSGTPSLYF. The DNA for the CDR3 is TGTGCCATCAGTGCGTCGGAGGGGACTAGCGGGACCCCTTCCCTTTATTTT. The gene calls are TRBV10-3 and TRBJ2-3, with 13 bases lining up with TRBD2. V shed 4 bases and J 15 bases; nucleotides not matched to a gene: 19. Germline CDR1 is ENHRY and CDR2 is SYGVKD. The CDR3 extends over 17 amino acids.

There are a few counts of this clone. This chain joins TRBV6-1 and TRBJ2-5, with a tentative D call TRBD2 (6 bases). The assigned J gene may be wrong: the sequence end matches TRBJ2-7 better. From germline, CDR1 is MNHNS and CDR2 SASEGT. This CDR3 has 13 residues. CDR3 nucleotides: TGTGCCAGCAGTGGCAAGGAGGGGACCGAGCAGTACTTC. Translating gives CASSGKEGTEQYF.

CDR3 nucleotide sequence: TGTGCCAGCATCCCAGACAGGGGGCGAAATCAGCCCCAGCATTTT. Protein: CASIPDRGRNQPQHF. The J gene is TRBJ1-5, the V gene TRBV6-1; 10 positions agree with TRBD1. V gave up 7 bases and J gave up 4 bases; unmatched junction bases: 7. The germline V gene has CDR1 MNHNS and CDR2 SASEGT. The CDR3 covers 15 residues.

The chain couples TRBV11-2 to TRBJ2-1, with D maybe TRBD2 (5 bases). CDR1 and CDR2 from the germline V gene are SGHAT and FQNNGV. The CDR3 extends over 15 amino acids. The V end lost 5 bases, the J end lost 2 bases, and 13 bases lay between the germline ends. The CDR3 sequence: CASSRETSTYNEQFF. Written as DNA, the CDR3 is TGTGCCAGCAGCCGGGAAACATCTACCTACAATGAGCAGTTCTTC.

The chain is built from TRBV19 and TRBJ1-4; TRBD1 matches 9 bases. Germline-derived CDR1 and CDR2 are LNHDA and SQIVND (reference sequence). Trimming took 5 bases from V and 7 from J; bases not matched to a gene: 5. There are 14 residues in the CDR3. DNA of the CDR3: TGTGCCAGTAGTGACGGGACAGGGAGTGAAAAACTGTTTTTT. Protein product: CASSDGTGSEKLFF.

This chain uses TRBV29-1 with TRBJ2-6, with D perhaps matching TRBD1 (6 bases). V lost 6 bases and J lost 4, with 13 bases in between. CDR3 length: 14 residues. Germline CDR1 SQVTM, CDR2 ANQGSEA. The CDR3 region has the DNA TGCAGCGTCGTCCCCAGGGGAGGGGCCAACGTCCTGACTTTC. Translation: CSVVPRGGANVLTF. The full variable domain, rest sourced from reference TRBV29-1 and TRBJ2-6, is SAVISQKPSRDICQRGTSLTIQCQVDSQVTMMFWYRQQPGQSLTLIATANQGSEATYESGFVIDKFPISRPNLTFSTLTVSNMSPEDSSIYLCSVVPRGGANVLTFGAGSRLTVL.

The rearrangement joins TRBV29-1 to TRBJ1-2, with 7 bases identical to TRBD1. The V segment lost 6 bases and the J segment 6 bases; nucleotides outside the gene matches: 7. This CDR3 spans 12 amino acids. The V gene's germline CDR1 is SQVTM and CDR2 ANQGSEA. The CDR3 DNA is TGCAGCGTGGCGACAGGGATAGATGGCTACACCTTC. This translates into CSVATGIDGYTF.

V is TRBV30 and J is TRBJ1-6; D is undetermined. Looked up from germline, CDR1 is GTSNPN and CDR2 is SVGIG (reference sequence). The CDR3 totals 13 residues. V was cut by 0 bases and J by 6 bases, with 6 bases left in between. The CDR3: CAWSVQSNSPLHF. The DNA for the CDR3 is TGTGCCTGGAGTGTTCAGTCTAATTCACCCCTCCACTTT.

About this clone itself: Other DNA variants within this sample encode the same CDR3. The rearrangement links TRBV6-6 to TRBJ1-4, with 9 bases that match TRBD1. Germline V gene data show CDR1 as MNHNY and CDR2 as SVGAGI (reference sequence). The junction had 5 bases not matched to a gene; V was cut back by 5 bases and J by 7 bases. This CDR3 is 14 amino acids long. Written as DNA, the CDR3 is TGTGCCAGCAGTCCGGGACAGGGATCTGAAAAACTGTTTTTT. Amino acids: CASSPGQGSEKLFF.

The V gene is TRBV27, the J gene TRBJ1-2; a possible D gene is TRBD1 (6 bases). The CDR3 is 12 residues long. Germline V gene lookup returns CDR1 MNHEY and CDR2 SMNVEV (reference sequence). The germline V and J ends were trimmed by 11 bases and 6 bases, with 16 bases remaining between them. CDR3 amino acids: CASGRGTDGYTF. The CDR3 DNA reads TGTGCCTCTGGCAGGGGTACGGATGGCTACACCTTC.

The chain couples TRBV7-2 to TRBJ2-7; 10 nucleotides match TRBD2. Germline V lookup: CDR1 SGHTA, CDR2 FQGNSA. Unmatched junction bases numbered 4, after V lost 5 bases and J lost 3 bases. The CDR3 runs 14 residues. The CDR3 DNA is TGTGCCAGCAGCGTCCAGCGGGGGGGCTACGAGCAGTACTTC. This codes for CASSVQRGGYEQYF.

For this clone: Other DNA variants within this sample encode the same CDR3. The rearrangement links TRBV7-8 to TRBJ2-1; 9 bases agree with TRBD1. Trimming removed 6 bases from V and 9 bases from J; junction bases left unmatched: 12. The CDR3 runs 15 residues. Germline-derived CDR1 and CDR2 are SGHVS and FQNEAQ. In DNA, the CDR3 is TGTGCCAGCAGGCAATCCCGGGACAGGGTGGGTGAGCAGTTCTTC. This encodes CASRQSRDRVGEQFF. The whole variable domain, remainder taken from reference TRBV7-8 and TRBJ2-1, is GAGVSQSPRYKVAKRGQDVALRCDPISGHVSLFWYQQALGQGPEFLTYFQNEAQLDKSGLPSDRFFAERPEGSVSTLKIQRTQQEDSAVYLCASRQSRDRVGEQFFGPGTRLTVL.

This chain links TRBV4-3 with TRBJ1-5; TRBD1 is a possible D gene (6 bases). This CDR3 is 16 amino acids long. The ends were cut back, 1 base at V and 3 bases at J, with 13 bases in the middle. The germline V gene has CDR1 LGHNA and CDR2 YSLEER. CDR3 region: CASSQGVGTSNQPQHF. Written as DNA, the CDR3 is TGCGCCAGCAGCCAAGGAGTCGGGACATCCAATCAGCCCCAGCATTTT.

The chain employs TRBV5-1 and TRBJ2-7, with D tentatively TRBD1 (6 bases). The CDR3 sequence is 14 residues long. Germline V gene sequence: CDR1 SGHRS, CDR2 YFSETQ. Trimming pared 5 bases from V and 3 bases from J, leaving 15 bases between. The CDR3 here is CASRRLPGDYEQYF. The CDR3 DNA sequence: TGCGCCAGCAGGAGGTTGCCAGGGGACTACGAGCAGTACTTC.

V usage is TRBV5-1 and J usage is TRBJ2-5, with a tentative D call TRBD2 (5 bases). The CDR3 runs to 16 residues. Germline V CDR1 and CDR2: SGHRS, YFSETQ. Trimming left V 4 bases short and J 0 bases short, with 16 bases between. The CDR3: CASSPGDGLYQETQYF. The CDR3 DNA reads TGCGCCAGCAGCCCGGGCGACGGACTGTACCAAGAGACCCAGTACTTC.

Here the CDR3 DNA reads TGTGCCAGCGGCCTAGCGGGGGATTACAATGAGCAGTTCTTC. Translation: CASGLAGDYNEQFF. The chain is built from TRBV28 and TRBJ2-1; TRBD2 matches 10 bases. The CDR3 has 14 amino acids. Trimming cost V 8 bases and J 4 bases; bases outside gene matches: 5. The germline CDR1 and CDR2 sequences are MDHEN and SYDVKM.

This clone was counted a single time. The V and J genes are TRBV9 and TRBJ2-3; TRBD2 agrees at 11 bases. CDR1 is SGDLS and CDR2 is YYNGEE in the germline V gene. The junction had 6 bases not matched to a gene; V was cut back by 6 bases and J by 0 bases. The CDR3 spans 16 residues. The CDR3 is CASKPIAGGSTDTQYF. CDR3 coding DNA: TGTGCCAGCAAACCGATAGCGGGGGGGAGCACAGATACGCAGTATTTT.

The chain carries TRBV5-1 and TRBJ2-1, with 14 bases fitting TRBD2. CDR3 size: 16 residues. Trimming took 4 bases from V and 4 from J; bases not matched to a gene: 4. Germline V gives CDR1 SGHRS, CDR2 YFSETQ. The chain's CDR3 is CASSGGTSGGYNEQFF. CDR3 DNA sequence: TGCGCCAGCAGCGGGGGGACTAGCGGGGGTTACAATGAGCAGTTCTTC.

Details on this clone: Different DNA sequences within this sample yield the same CDR3. The chain couples TRBV7-2 to TRBJ1-3, with D possibly being TRBD1 (5 bases). The CDR3 contains 14 residues. Germline V CDR1 and CDR2: SGHTA, FQGNSA. Deletions cut 4 bases from V and 2 bases from J, with 9 bases between. DNA for the CDR3: TGTGCCAGCAGCTCCCAGGGAACTGGAAACACCATATATTTT. This codes for CASSSQGTGNTIYF.